This T cell receptor (beta chain) was documented in a study of regulatory T cells (dated by TCRdb to the late 2010s). A note on the overall study: The study compared T-cell receptor beta repertoires of sorted regulatory, conventional CD4+ and CD8+ T cells between CD3G-deficient patients and healthy controls. Overall results and qualifications from the work: Patient repertoires showed restricted unique TRB V-J pairs and skewed V and J gene usage, most marked in regulatory T cells. Hydrophobic residues at CDR3 positions 6 and 7 were enriched in conventional CD4+ T cells from CD3G-deficient patients, suggesting more self-reactive specificities.

For the multiplex PCR, 52 forward TRBV primers and 13 reverse TRBJ primers were used, and amplification bias was corrected with both assay-based and computational methods. Within the immunoSEQ assay, multiplex PCR amplified rearranged TRB loci from genomic DNA. An Illumina HiSeq platform was used to sequence the TRB amplicons. The published analysis was carried out like this. Raw sequences were error-filtered and aligned to reference gene sequences by custom algorithms, then analyzed with the immunoSEQ online tools. Frequencies of productive and nonproductive TRB rearrangements were evaluated among both unique and total sequences. For TRB CDR3 positions 6 and 7, hydrophobicity together with amino acid composition served as the basis for assessing self-reactivity potential. Prism software was used to run t tests, Mann-Whitney tests or two-way ANOVA for comparisons between groups. TCRdb provides this immuneACCESS table in a form limited to in-frame rearrangements. Some clones are lacking; in checked studies, under half of them reflect an unresolved V gene, and why the rest are absent is not known. V and J calls and clone size are given by that table; D and trimming were obtained from the DNA. Present in this sample are about 23,000 clones, nearly 90% of which were seen just once. In total, the top ten clones hold 1.3% of the sample.

Points on this clone: Its cognate antigen has yet to be identified. Base quality data are lacking; no much larger clone is found one base away.

The CDR3 covers 13 residues, taking in both the cysteine and the phenylalanine. Here the CDR3 DNA is all that survives: 39 bases in frame from base 1. Via the germline V gene, CDR1 is SGHTS and CDR2 YDEGEE. At the junction V is shortened by 4 bases and J by 5 bases; bases outside the gene matches: 5. Evidence of autoimmunity was present in all CD3G-deficient patients, and the autoimmunity was more severe in two of the patients. At the time of testing, the patients were between 2 and 39 years old, and their CD4+ and CD8+ T cells had reduced naive proportions and increased memory proportions. CD4+ cells were FACS-sorted into CD25-high CD127-low regulatory T cells and CD25-low CD127-high conventional CD4+ T cells. A handful of individuals with CD3G deficiency made up the patient group. An international network of physicians spanning the United States, Europe and Asia provided the patient samples and clinical data. Ficoll density separation was used to isolate peripheral blood mononuclear cells.

Sequences were obtained from conventional CD4+ T cells sorted from blood. This receptor was obtained from a child aged 10-17 years with CD3G deficiency. The chain is assembled from TRBV5-8 and TRBJ2-7, with 8 bases in between that match TRBD1. The DNA is TGTGCCAGCAGCGGAGGGACAGGAGACGAGCAGTACTTC. This yields the protein CASSGGTGDEQYF.